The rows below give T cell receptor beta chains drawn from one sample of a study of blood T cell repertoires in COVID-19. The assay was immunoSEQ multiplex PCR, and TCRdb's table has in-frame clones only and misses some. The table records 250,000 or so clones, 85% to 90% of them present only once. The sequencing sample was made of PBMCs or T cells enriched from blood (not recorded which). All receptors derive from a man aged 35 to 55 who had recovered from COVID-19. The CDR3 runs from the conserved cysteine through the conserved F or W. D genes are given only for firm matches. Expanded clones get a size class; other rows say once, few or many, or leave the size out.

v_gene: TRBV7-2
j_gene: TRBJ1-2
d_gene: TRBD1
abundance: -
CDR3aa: CASSWNPGGNYGYTF
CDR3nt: TGTGCCAGCAGCTGGAACCCAGGGGGCAACTATGGCTACACCTTC

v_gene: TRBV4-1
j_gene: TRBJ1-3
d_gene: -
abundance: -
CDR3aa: CASSGRNSGNTIYF
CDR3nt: TGCGCCAGCAGCGGGAGGAACTCTGGAAACACCATATATTTT

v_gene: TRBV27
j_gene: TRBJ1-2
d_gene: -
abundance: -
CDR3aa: CASSLLSRGDGYTF
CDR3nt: TGTGCCAGCAGTTTACTGAGCAGGGGCGATGGCTACACCTTC

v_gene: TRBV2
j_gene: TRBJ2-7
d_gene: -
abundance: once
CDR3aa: CASSYSSEQYF
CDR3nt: TGTGCCAGCAGTTATTCTAGCGAGCAGTACTTC

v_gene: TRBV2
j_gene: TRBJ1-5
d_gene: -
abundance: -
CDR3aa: CASSGTEGPQHF
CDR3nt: TGTGCCAGCAGTGGGACGGAGGGACCCCAGCATTTT

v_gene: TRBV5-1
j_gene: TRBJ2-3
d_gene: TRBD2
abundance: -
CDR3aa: CASSWRRGGQDTQYF
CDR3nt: TGCGCCAGCAGCTGGAGGCGGGGGGGCCAAGATACGCAGTATTTT

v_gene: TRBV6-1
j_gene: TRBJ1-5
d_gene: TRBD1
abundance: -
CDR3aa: CASSEVPGGVNQPQHF
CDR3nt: TGTGCCAGCAGTGAAGTACCAGGGGGCGTCAATCAGCCCCAGCATTTT

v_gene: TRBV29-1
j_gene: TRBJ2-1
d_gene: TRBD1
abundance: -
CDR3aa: CSVSTGGSFNEQFF
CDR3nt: TGCAGCGTTTCGACAGGGGGTTCTTTTAATGAGCAGTTCTTC

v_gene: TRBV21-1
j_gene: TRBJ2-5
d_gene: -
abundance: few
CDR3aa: CASSTPGTHQPLRETQYF
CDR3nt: TGTGCCAGCAGCACCCCCGGGACTCACCAACCCCTTAGAGAGACCCAGTACTTC

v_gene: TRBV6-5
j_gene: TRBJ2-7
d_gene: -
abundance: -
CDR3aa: CASSLRRGYEQYF
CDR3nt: TGTGCCAGCAGCCTCCGCAGGGGCTACGAGCAGTACTTC

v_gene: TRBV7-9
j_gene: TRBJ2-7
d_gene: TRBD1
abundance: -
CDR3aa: CASSLRTGGEQYF
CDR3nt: TGTGCCAGCAGCTTAAGGACAGGGGGCGAGCAGTACTTC

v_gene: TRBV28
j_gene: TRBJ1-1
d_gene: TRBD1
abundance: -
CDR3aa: CASSLNRGRTEAFF
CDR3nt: TGTGCCAGCAGTTTAAACAGGGGGCGGACTGAAGCTTTCTTT

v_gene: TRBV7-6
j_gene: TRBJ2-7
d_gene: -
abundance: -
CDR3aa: CASSFGRNNYEQYF
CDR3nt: TGTGCCAGCAGCTTTGGCCGAAACAACTACGAGCAGTACTTC

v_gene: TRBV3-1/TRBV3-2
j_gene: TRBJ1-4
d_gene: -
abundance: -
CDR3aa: CASSDPEQGGGEKLFF
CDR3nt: TGTGCCAGCAGCGACCCCGAACAGGGAGGGGGTGAAAAACTGTTTTTT

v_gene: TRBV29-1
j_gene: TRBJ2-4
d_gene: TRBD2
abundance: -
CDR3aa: CSVLSPLGVAGNIQYF
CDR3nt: TGCAGCGTCCTTTCCCCGCTGGGGGTAGCGGGAAACATTCAGTACTTC

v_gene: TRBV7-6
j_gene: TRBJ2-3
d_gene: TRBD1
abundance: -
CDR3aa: CASSKGQGATDTQYF
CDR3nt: TGTGCCAGCAGTAAGGGACAGGGTGCAACAGATACGCAGTATTTT

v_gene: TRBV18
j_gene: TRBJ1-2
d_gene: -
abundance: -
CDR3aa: CASSPPAYRTYTF
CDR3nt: TGTGCCAGCTCACCACCGGCTTACAGGACCTACACCTTC

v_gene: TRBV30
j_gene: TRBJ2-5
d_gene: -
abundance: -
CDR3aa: CAWGGQQETQYF
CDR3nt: TGTGCCTGGGGGGGGCAGCAAGAGACCCAGTACTTC

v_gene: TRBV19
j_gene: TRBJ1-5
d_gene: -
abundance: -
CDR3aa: CASSLFSNQPQHF
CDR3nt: TGTGCCAGTAGTCTTTTCAGCAATCAGCCCCAGCATTTT

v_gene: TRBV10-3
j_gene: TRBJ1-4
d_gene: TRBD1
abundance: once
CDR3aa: CAISDRTGANEKLFF
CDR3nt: TGTGCCATCAGTGACCGGACAGGGGCAAACGAAAAACTGTTTTTT

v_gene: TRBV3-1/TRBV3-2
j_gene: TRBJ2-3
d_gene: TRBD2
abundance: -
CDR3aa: CASSQARTSGSTDTQYF
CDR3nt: TGTGCCAGCAGCCAAGCCCGGACTAGCGGGAGTACAGATACGCAGTATTTT

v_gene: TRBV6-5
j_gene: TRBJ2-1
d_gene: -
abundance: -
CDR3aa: CASSYSPEAPEQFF
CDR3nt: TGTGCCAGCAGTTACTCGCCCGAAGCCCCGGAGCAGTTCTTC

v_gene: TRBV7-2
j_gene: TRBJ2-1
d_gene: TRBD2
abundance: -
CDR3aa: CASSLARTSGRGNEQFF
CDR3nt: TGTGCCAGCAGCTTAGCGCGGACTAGCGGGAGAGGCAATGAGCAGTTCTTC

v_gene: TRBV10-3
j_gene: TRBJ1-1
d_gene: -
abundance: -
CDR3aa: CAITEAMNTEAFF
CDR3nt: TGTGCCATCACCGAAGCTATGAACACTGAAGCTTTCTTT

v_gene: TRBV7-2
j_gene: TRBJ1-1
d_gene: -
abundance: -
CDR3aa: CASSVQGQGTEAFF
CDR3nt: TGTGCCAGCAGCGTACAGGGACAAGGCACTGAAGCTTTCTTT

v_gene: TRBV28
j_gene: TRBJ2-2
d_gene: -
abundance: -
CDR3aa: CAGGTLNTGELFF
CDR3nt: TGTGCCGGCGGGACTTTGAACACCGGGGAGCTGTTTTTT

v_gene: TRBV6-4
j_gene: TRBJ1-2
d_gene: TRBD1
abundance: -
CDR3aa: CASRQTRDSDYGYTF
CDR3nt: TGTGCCAGCAGGCAAACGAGGGACAGCGACTATGGCTACACCTTC

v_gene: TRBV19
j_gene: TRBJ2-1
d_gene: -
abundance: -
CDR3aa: CASSIAGRGDYNEQFF
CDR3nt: TGTGCCAGTAGTATAGCAGGCAGGGGCGACTACAATGAGCAGTTCTTC

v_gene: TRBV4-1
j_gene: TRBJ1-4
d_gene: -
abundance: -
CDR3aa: CASSYRGNEKLFF
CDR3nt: TGCGCCAGCAGCTATAGGGGGAATGAAAAACTGTTTTTT